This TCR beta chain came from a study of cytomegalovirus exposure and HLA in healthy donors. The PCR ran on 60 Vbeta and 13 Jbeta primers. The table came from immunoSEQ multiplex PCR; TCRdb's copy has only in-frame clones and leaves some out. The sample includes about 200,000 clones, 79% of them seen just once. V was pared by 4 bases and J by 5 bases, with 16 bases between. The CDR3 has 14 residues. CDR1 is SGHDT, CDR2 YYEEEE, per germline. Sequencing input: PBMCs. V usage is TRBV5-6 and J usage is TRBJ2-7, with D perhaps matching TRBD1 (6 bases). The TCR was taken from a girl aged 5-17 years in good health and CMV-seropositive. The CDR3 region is CASSQPRAGDEQYF. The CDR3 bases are TGTGCCAGCAGCCAACCGCGGGCAGGGGACGAGCAGTACTTC.